The entry below gives a single T cell receptor (beta chain) sequence along with its context. No antigen is known for it. Per the germline V gene, CDR1 is MNHNY and CDR2 is SVGAGI (reference sequence). The ends were cut back, 4 bases at V and 5 bases at J, with 8 bases in the middle. This CDR3 is 12 amino acids long. Time point of the sample: week 5, during vaccination. Topical imiquimod was applied with each vaccine dose, which held 300 ug of mutant IDH1 20-mer peptide. Assay: immunoSEQ multiplex PCR; the TCRdb copy retains only in-frame clones and omits some. The data contain approximately 51,000 clones, 78% of them singletons. The sample belongs to a study of a mutant IDH1 vaccine in newly diagnosed glioma. Study details: Patients received vaccination from 4-6 weeks after radiotherapy alone, or with temozolomide cycles. Patients' prior therapy spanned radiotherapy, temozolomide, or both; most underwent both.

General study results and limits: Alterations occurring in top peripheral T cell clonotypes seemed unrelated to pseudoprogression. The vaccine induced immune responses, and these occurred in over 90% of patients.

This receptor was taken from a middle-aged woman with glioma. Sequenced material: PBMCs, taken from a glioma patient whose treatment included an IDH1 peptide vaccine. This chain joins TRBV6-6 and TRBJ1-1, with D unclear. The CDR3, as DNA: TGTGCCAGCAGTTTCGGGGAAACTGAAGCTTTCTTT. Amino acid sequence: CASSFGETEAFF.